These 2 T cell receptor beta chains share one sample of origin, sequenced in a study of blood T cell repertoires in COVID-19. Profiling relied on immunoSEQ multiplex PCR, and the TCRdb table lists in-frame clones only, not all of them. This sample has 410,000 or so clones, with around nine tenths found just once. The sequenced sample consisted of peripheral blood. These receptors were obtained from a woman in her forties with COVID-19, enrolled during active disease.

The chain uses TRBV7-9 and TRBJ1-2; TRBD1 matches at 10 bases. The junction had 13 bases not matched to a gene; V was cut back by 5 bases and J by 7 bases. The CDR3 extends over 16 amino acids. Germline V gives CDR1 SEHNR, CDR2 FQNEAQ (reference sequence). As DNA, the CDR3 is TGTGCCAGCAGCCCCTCCGGGACAGGGGCTCTCGCTGGCTACACCTTC. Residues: CASSPSGTGALAGYTF.

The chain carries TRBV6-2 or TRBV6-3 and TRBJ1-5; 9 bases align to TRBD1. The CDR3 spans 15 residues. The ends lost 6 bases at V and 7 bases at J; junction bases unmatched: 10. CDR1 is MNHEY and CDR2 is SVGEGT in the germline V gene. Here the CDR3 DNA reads TGTGCCAGCAGCTGGGGACAGGGCGGCTCCCAGCCCCAGCATTTT. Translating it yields CASSWGQGGSQPQHF.